The 25 T cell receptor beta chains below come from one sample, sequenced in a study of radiation and T cells in renal cell carcinoma (dated by TCRdb to the early 2020s). The library was produced with the immunoSEQ multiplex PCR assay. What TCRdb holds here is the immuneACCESS table cut down to in-frame rearrangements. Part of the clones is not present; checked against another copy, under half of the missing clones reflect an unresolved V gene, and the others are unexplained. The sample table lists some 120,000 clones, roughly 80% of them with a count of one. Of the sample, approximately 3% is held by the ten largest clones. In light of the paper, this sample's time point label describes: baseline pretreatment blood. The intended sense of this specimen's treatment or condition label: 15 Gy SBRT to primary tumor, nephrectomy 4 weeks later. The material sequenced was blood, taken from a patient whose treatment included radiotherapy and nephrectomy. The receptors shown here come from a woman in her sixties or seventies with renal cell carcinoma.

As to this clone: This sample also contains other DNA sequences that code for the same CDR3. The chain recombines TRBV6-5 with TRBJ2-2, with D perhaps TRBD1 (6 bases). CDR1 is MNHEY and CDR2 is SVGAGI in the germline V gene. Between the trimmed V and J ends, which lost 4 bases and 5 bases, there was a span of 8 bases. The CDR3 has 13 residues. CDR3 nucleotide sequence: TGTGCCAGCAGTTCCACAGGGACCGGGGAGCTGTTTTTT. Amino acids: CASSSTGTGELFF.

This clone occurred a few times. V and J are TRBV5-1 and TRBJ1-1; TRBD1 matches at 10 bases. Germline assignment: CDR1 SGHRS and CDR2 YFSETQ. This CDR3 region has 16 residues. Germline trimming cut 1 base from V and 0 bases from J; bases unmatched to any gene: 3. In DNA form, the CDR3 reads TGCGCCAGCAGCTTGAGGGGACAGGGGCTGAACACTGAAGCTTTCTTT. It is translated as CASSLRGQGLNTEAFF.

The rearrangement uses TRBV6-1 and TRBJ2-5, with 11 positions matching TRBD2. V shed 4 bases, J shed 2 bases, and the junction held 6 bases outside the gene matches. The CDR3 is 16 amino acids. Germline V gene data show CDR1 as MNHNS and CDR2 as SASEGT. In DNA, the CDR3 is TGTGCCAGCAGTGCCCTAGCGGGAGGCGGACAAGAGACCCAGTACTTC. It yields the protein CASSALAGGGQETQYF.

This chain joins TRBV10-3 and TRBJ1-4; D is unresolved. Trimming stripped 2 bases from V and 8 bases from J, with 15 bases between. Germline CDR1 reads ENHRY; CDR2 reads SYGVKD. The CDR3 extends over 15 amino acids. The CDR3 DNA is TGTGCCATCAGTGAGGCCGGTGTGCAAGGGGAAAAACTGTTTTTT. This gives the protein CAISEAGVQGEKLFF.

The chain employs TRBV9 and TRBJ2-7; the D gene is possibly TRBD1 (5 bases). Germline assignment: CDR1 SGDLS and CDR2 YYNGEE. The V and J ends lost 0 bases and 5 bases respectively, with 12 bases between them. The CDR3 consists of 14 residues. CDR3 amino acids: CASSVVQGTHEQYF. The CDR3 DNA is TGTGCCAGCAGCGTAGTCCAGGGCACCCACGAGCAGTACTTC.

The V and J genes are TRBV28 and TRBJ1-3; weak D call: TRBD1 (5 bases). The CDR3 covers 13 residues. Per the germline V gene, CDR1 is MDHEN and CDR2 is SYDVKM. Between the trimmed V and J ends, which lost 6 bases and 0 bases, there was a span of 6 bases. The CDR3, as DNA: TGTGCCAGCAGGACAGCCTCTGGAAACACCATATATTTT. It translates to CASRTASGNTIYF.

J is TRBJ2-6 and V is TRBV4-1; D call uncertain. CDR3 length: 15 residues. Trimming took off 0 bases at V and 3 bases at J, with 6 bases between the two ends. Germline CDR1 and CDR2: MGHRA and YSYEKL. The CDR3 bases are TGCGCCAGCAGCCAAGAGGGTCTTGGGGCCAACGTCCTGACTTTC. Residues: CASSQEGLGANVLTF.

This chain joins TRBV9 and TRBJ1-1; 11 bases fit TRBD1. The J segment lost 4 bases and the V segment lost 3 bases, leaving 5 bases of the junction unmatched. The CDR3 totals 15 residues. In germline, CDR1 is SGDLS, CDR2 YYNGEE. The CDR3, as DNA: TGTGCCAGCAGCGCTTCCGGGACAGGGGGCACTGAAGCTTTCTTT. Encoded protein: CASSASGTGGTEAFF. The complete variable domain, with remaining parts taken from reference TRBV9 and TRBJ1-1, reads DSGVTQTPKHLITATGQRVTLRCSPRSGDLSVYWYQQSLDQGLQFLIQYYNGEERAKGNILERFSAQQFPDLHSELNLSSLELGDSALYFCASSASGTGGTEAFFGQGTRLTVV.

The chain recombines TRBV7-2 with TRBJ2-2; D perhaps matches TRBD1 (5 bases). This CDR3 is built from 15 residues. V was clipped by 1 base and J by 6 bases, with 12 bases between them. Germline assignment: CDR1 SGHTA and CDR2 FQGNSA. CDR3 region: CASSLVGAGPGELFF. DNA for the CDR3: TGTGCCAGCAGCTTAGTTGGGGCAGGCCCCGGGGAGCTGTTTTTT.

The V gene is TRBV27, the J gene TRBJ1-3; no firm D call. The V gene lost 5 bases and the J gene lost 0 bases, with 11 bases spanning the gap. The germline CDR1 and CDR2 sequences are MNHEY and SMNVEV (reference sequence). This CDR3 comprises 15 residues. The CDR3 region has the DNA TGTGCCAGCAGTGGCTACACGGACTCTGGAAACACCATATATTTT. Translated: CASSGYTDSGNTIYF.

V usage is TRBV5-5 and J usage is TRBJ2-7, with D perhaps given as TRBD1 or TRBD2 (7 bases each). The CDR3 is made up of 14 amino acids. Germline CDR1 is SGHKS and CDR2 is YYEKEE (reference sequence). V lost 0 bases and J 3 bases, leaving 10 bases between the germline ends. This CDR3 is CASSLAGGDYEQYF. The CDR3 DNA follows: TGTGCCAGCAGCTTGGCAGGGGGGGACTACGAGCAGTACTTC.

The chain carries TRBV7-9 and TRBJ2-7; 7 positions match TRBD1. CDR1 is SEHNR and CDR2 is FQNEAQ in the germline V gene (reference sequence). The trim removed 6 bases at V and 4 bases at J, leaving 15 bases unmatched. The length of the CDR3 is 16 residues. CDR3 loop: CASRPKGQDLGYEQYF. The CDR3 DNA sequence: TGTGCCAGCAGACCCAAAGGACAGGACTTAGGGTACGAGCAGTACTTC.

Here the CDR3 DNA reads TGTGCCAGCAGCTTGGCAGGGGTGGAGACCCAGTACTTC. It specifies CASSLAGVETQYF. The chain recombines TRBV5-4 with TRBJ2-5; tentative D call: TRBD1 (6 bases). Trimming removed 0 bases from V and 5 bases from J, with 8 bases in between. The germline V gene has CDR1 SGHNT and CDR2 YYREEE (reference sequence). This CDR3 spans 13 amino acids.

V is TRBV9 and J is TRBJ2-7; D may correspond to TRBD1 or TRBD2 (5 bases each). The CDR3 is 14 amino acids. Deletions cut 0 bases from V and 2 bases from J, with 9 bases between. Germline CDR1 and CDR2: SGDLS and YYNGEE. This chain's CDR3 is CASSVDEGTYEQYF. The DNA for the CDR3 is TGTGCCAGCAGCGTAGATGAGGGGACCTACGAGCAGTACTTC.

This chain uses TRBV27 with TRBJ1-1; D uncertain. Trimming took 6 bases from V and 2 from J, leaving 10 bases between them. Germline assignment: CDR1 MNHEY and CDR2 SMNVEV (reference sequence). The CDR3 is made up of 13 amino acids. The CDR3 bases are TGTGCCAGCAGCCTAGACCGCAACACTGAAGCTTTCTTT. Translated: CASSLDRNTEAFF.

The CDR3 DNA follows: TGCGCCAGCAGCTTGGAGGGTCACCCCAATGAGCAGTTCTTC. Translating gives CASSLEGHPNEQFF. The chain carries TRBV5-1 and TRBJ2-1, with D unclear. Germline V gene sequence: CDR1 SGHRS, CDR2 YFSETQ. The CDR3 has 14 amino acids. Trimming shortened V by 0 bases and J by 6 bases, and 10 bases separated the two germline ends.

This clone appeared once. The chain couples TRBV4-2 to TRBJ1-5, with a possible D match to TRBD1 (5 bases). CDR3 size: 15 residues. The V gene lost 0 bases and the J gene lost 7 bases, with 13 bases spanning the gap. The germline V gene has CDR1 LGHNA and CDR2 YNFKEQ. The CDR3 DNA sequence: TGTGCCAGCAGCCAAGATGCGGCAGGGATCCAGCCCCAGCATTTT. Its translation: CASSQDAAGIQPQHF.

J is TRBJ2-7 and V is TRBV15; 9 bases are shared with TRBD1. V trimming: 2 bases; J trimming: 2 bases; junction bases outside the gene matches: 10. Germline loops: CDR1 LNHNV, CDR2 YYDKDF (reference sequence). The CDR3 is made up of 17 amino acids. The CDR3 loop is CATSRNLPGQGTYEQYF. CDR3 nucleotides: TGTGCCACCAGCAGAAATCTCCCGGGACAGGGAACCTACGAGCAGTACTTC.

V usage is TRBV6-6 and J usage is TRBJ1-5; tentative D call: TRBD1 (5 bases). Per the germline V gene, CDR1 is MNHNY and CDR2 is SVGAGI (reference sequence). V dropped 10 bases and J dropped 4 bases, with 14 bases sitting between them. The CDR3 is made up of 13 amino acids. As DNA, the CDR3 is TGTGCCACTTGCCGGGACGCAAATCAGCCCCAGCATTTT. Amino acids: CATCRDANQPQHF.

This chain uses TRBV29-1 with TRBJ2-3; TRBD2 is a possible D gene (7 bases). Per germline, CDR1 SQVTM and CDR2 ANQGSEA. This CDR3 comprises 14 residues. Trimming took off 5 bases at V and 7 bases at J, with 19 bases between the two ends. The CDR3 reads CSVKLGRGSNTQYF. The DNA for the CDR3 is TGCAGCGTTAAACTTGGGAGGGGGTCAAATACGCAGTATTTT.

The chain combines TRBV7-9 with TRBJ1-3; D is possibly TRBD1 (5 bases). The V gene lost 0 bases and the J gene lost 2 bases, with 8 bases spanning the gap. This CDR3 has 15 amino acids. Germline CDR1 and CDR2: SEHNR and FQNEAQ (reference sequence). The CDR3 sequence: CASSLAGGAGNTIYF. The CDR3 coding sequence is TGTGCCAGCAGCTTAGCAGGAGGGGCTGGAAACACCATATATTTT.

The rearrangement joins TRBV6-5 to TRBJ2-7; D gene ambiguous. Germline values: CDR1 MNHEY, CDR2 SVGAGI. V lost 4 bases and J 7 bases, leaving 8 bases between the germline ends. This CDR3 region has 11 residues. The CDR3 DNA follows: TGTGCCAGCAGTTCGGACCGAGAGCAGTACTTC. Amino acid sequence: CASSSDREQYF.

J is TRBJ2-3 and V is TRBV6-1; 10 positions agree with TRBD1. CDR1 is MNHNS, CDR2 SASEGT, per germline. This CDR3 contains 15 residues. The CDR3, as DNA: TGTGGGTGGCCAGGGACAGGGGTTTTGGGAGATACGCAGTATTTT. The encoded protein is CGWPGTGVLGDTQYF.

This clone has a handful of counts. This rearrangement joins TRBV28 to TRBJ2-7; 12 bases are a match to TRBD2. CDR1 MDHEN and CDR2 SYDVKM come from the germline V gene. This CDR3 has 16 amino acids. Germline trimming cut 2 bases from V and 6 bases from J; bases unmatched to any gene: 8. CDR3 nucleotides: TGTGCCAGCAGTTTACCCCCCGGACTAGCGGGACTCGAGCAGTACTTC. Translated: CASSLPPGLAGLEQYF.

The chain recombines TRBV5-1 with TRBJ2-1; 7 positions match TRBD2. CDR3 size: 16 residues. V trimming: 0 bases; J trimming: 6 bases; junction bases outside the gene matches: 9. Per germline, CDR1 SGHRS and CDR2 YFSETQ. This CDR3 reads CASSLAPSGTLNEQFF. The CDR3 DNA reads as TGCGCCAGCAGCTTGGCCCCTAGCGGAACTCTCAATGAGCAGTTCTTC.